The clone carrying this T cell receptor beta chain was counted between two and nine times. Trimming took 0 bases from V and 3 from J, leaving 10 bases between them. The CDR3 totals 14 residues. Per germline, CDR1 SGHNT and CDR2 YYREEE (reference sequence). Authors' processing steps: Amplified reference gene primers provided the basis for estimating nucleated cell counts. Repertoires were generated with immunoSEQ multiplex PCR, while TCRdb's copy carries only in-frame clones and drops some. The V and J calls and clone size come from that table; D and trimming were worked out from the DNA. The sample lists roughly 170,000 clones, approximately 80% seen once, with roughly 6.8% in the top ten. This entry comes from a study of blood T cell repertoires in COVID-19. Study-level information: Donors in the United States, Italy and Spain gave samples during acute or convalescent COVID-19.

This sequence joins TRBV5-4 and TRBJ2-7, with D tentatively TRBD1 (5 bases). The sequence came from a human donor in a cohort sampled during active COVID-19. The specimen sequenced was peripheral blood. The chain's CDR3 is CASSLDGRVYEQYF. In nucleotides, the CDR3 is TGTGCCAGCAGCTTGGACGGCAGGGTCTACGAGCAGTACTTC.